This TCR beta chain is drawn from a study of monozygotic twins with inflammatory bowel disease. This CDR3 has 13 amino acids. Of note for this clonotype: Antigen specificity is unknown.

TCRdb re-called the 5' RACE reads; one entry per CDR3 protein, DNA not given. The sample has about 420,000 distinct CDR3 sequences, and its top ten clones hold approximately 2.3%. General study points: T cell subtypes that differed could not be told apart. In these data, no single strong IBD-associated signal or clonotype received support. Discordant twins had repertoire similarity that did not differ from that of concordant twins, possibly from limited power. Added variability in patient repertoires may stem from differing immunosuppressive treatments.

The receptor comes from a human donor with ulcerative colitis or Crohn's disease, or a healthy co-twin of an affected twin (not recorded which). Sequencing was performed on blood. The chain is built from TRBV12-3 or TRBV12-4 and TRBJ1-1. Here the CDR3 reads CASSLRKNTEAFF.